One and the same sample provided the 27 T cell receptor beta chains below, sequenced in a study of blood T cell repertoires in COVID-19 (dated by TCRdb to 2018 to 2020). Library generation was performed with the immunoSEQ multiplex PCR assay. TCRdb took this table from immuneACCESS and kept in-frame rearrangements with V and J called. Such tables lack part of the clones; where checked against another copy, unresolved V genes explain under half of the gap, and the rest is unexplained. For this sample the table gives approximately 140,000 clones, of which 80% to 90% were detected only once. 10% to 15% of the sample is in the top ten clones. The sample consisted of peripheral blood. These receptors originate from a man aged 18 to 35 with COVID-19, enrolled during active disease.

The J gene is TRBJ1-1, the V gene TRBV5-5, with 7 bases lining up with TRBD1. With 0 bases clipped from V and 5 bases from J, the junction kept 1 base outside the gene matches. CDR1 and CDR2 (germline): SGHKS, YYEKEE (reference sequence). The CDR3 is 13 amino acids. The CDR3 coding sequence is TGTGCCAGCAGCTTGGTCAGGGGGACTGAAGCTTTCTTT. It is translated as CASSLVRGTEAFF.

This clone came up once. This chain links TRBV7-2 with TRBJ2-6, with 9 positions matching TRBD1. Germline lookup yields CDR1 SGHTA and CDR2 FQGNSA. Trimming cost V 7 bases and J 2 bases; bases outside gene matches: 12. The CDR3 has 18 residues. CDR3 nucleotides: TGTGCCAGCACCCTCCGTAGACAGGGGGTTACTGGGGCCAACGTCCTGACTTTC. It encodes CASTLRRQGVTGANVLTF.

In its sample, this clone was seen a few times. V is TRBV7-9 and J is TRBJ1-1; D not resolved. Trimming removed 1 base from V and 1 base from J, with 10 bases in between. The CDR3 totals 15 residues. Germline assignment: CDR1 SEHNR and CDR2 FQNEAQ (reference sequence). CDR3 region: CASSLGAGSNTEAFF. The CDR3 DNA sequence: TGTGCCAGCAGCTTAGGGGCAGGATCGAACACTGAAGCTTTCTTT.

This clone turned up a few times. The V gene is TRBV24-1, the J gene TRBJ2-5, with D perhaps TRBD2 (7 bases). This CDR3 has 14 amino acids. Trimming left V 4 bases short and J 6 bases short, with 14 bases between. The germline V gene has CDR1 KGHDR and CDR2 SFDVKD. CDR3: CATSDPSGTKTQYF. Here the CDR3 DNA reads TGTGCCACCAGTGACCCCAGCGGGACAAAGACCCAGTACTTC.

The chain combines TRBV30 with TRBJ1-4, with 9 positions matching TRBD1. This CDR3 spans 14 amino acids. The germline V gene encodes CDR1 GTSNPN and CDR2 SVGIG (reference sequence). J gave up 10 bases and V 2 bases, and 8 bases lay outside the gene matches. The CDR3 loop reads CAWSTQGAIGKLFF. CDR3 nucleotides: TGTGCCTGGAGTACACAGGGGGCTATCGGAAAACTGTTTTTT.

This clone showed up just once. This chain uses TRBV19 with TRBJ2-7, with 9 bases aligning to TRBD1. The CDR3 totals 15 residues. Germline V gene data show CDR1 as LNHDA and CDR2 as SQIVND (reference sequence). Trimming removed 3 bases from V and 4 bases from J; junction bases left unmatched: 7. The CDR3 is CASSMDGTGWYEQYF. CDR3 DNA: TGTGCCAGTAGTATGGATGGGACAGGGTGGTACGAGCAGTACTTC. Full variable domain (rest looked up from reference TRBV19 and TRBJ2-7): DGGITQSPKYLFRKEGQNVTLSCEQNLNHDAMYWYRQDPGQGLRLIYYSQIVNDFQKGDIAEGYSVSREKKESFPLTVTSAQKNPTAFYLCASSMDGTGWYEQYFGPGTRLTVT.

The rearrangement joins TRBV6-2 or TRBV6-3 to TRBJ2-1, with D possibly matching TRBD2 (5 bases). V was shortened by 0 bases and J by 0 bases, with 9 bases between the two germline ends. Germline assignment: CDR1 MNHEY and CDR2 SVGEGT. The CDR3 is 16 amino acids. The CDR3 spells CASSYSERSSYNEQFF. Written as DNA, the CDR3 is TGTGCCAGCAGTTACTCCGAGCGGAGCTCCTACAATGAGCAGTTCTTC.

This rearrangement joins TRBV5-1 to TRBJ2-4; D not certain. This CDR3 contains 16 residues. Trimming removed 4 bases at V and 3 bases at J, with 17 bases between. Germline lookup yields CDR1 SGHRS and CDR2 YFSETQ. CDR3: CASSAKDTEGKNIQYF. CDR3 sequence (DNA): TGCGCCAGCAGCGCGAAAGACACGGAAGGCAAAAACATTCAGTACTTC.

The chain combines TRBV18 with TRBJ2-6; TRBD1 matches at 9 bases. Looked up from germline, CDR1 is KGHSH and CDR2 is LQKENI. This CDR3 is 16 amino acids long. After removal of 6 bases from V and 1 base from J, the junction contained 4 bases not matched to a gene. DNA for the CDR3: TGTGCCAGCTCGGTCGGACAGGGGTCTGGGGCCAACGTCCTGACTTTC. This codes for CASSVGQGSGANVLTF.

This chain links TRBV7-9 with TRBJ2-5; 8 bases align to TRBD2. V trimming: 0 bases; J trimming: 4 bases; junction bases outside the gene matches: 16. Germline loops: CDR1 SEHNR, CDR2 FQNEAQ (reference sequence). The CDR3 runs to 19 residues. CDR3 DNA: TGTGCCAGCAGCTTAGCGCGAGGGAGCCAGCGGGAGTTTCGAGAGACCCAGTACTTC. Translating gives CASSLARGSQREFRETQYF.

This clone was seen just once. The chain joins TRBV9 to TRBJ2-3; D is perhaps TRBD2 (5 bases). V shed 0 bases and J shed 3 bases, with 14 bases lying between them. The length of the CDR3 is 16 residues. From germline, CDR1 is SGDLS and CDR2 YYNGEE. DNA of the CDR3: TGTGCCAGCAGCGTAGGGAATCCGGGATGGACAGATACGCAGTATTTT. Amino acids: CASSVGNPGWTDTQYF.

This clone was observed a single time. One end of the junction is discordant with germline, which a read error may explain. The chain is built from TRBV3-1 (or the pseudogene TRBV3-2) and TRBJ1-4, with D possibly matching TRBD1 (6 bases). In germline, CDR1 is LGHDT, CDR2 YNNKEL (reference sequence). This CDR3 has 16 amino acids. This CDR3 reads CASSQVQGLYSQKLLF. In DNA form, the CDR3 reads TGTGCCAGCAGCCAAGTACAGGGATTGTATTCTCAAAAACTGCTTTTT.

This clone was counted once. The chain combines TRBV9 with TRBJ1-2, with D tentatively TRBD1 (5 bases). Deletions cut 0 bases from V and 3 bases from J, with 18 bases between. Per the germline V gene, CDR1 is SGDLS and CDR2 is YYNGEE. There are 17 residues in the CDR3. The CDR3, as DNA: TGTGCCAGCAGCGTAGACCCGTCCAGGGAGGTCGACTATGGCTACACCTTC. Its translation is CASSVDPSREVDYGYTF.

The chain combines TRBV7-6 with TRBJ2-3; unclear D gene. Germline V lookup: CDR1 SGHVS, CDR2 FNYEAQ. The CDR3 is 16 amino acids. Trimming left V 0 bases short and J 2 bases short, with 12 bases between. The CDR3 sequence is CASSLALNYYTDTQYF. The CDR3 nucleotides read TGTGCCAGCAGCTTAGCTCTAAACTATTACACAGATACGCAGTATTTT.

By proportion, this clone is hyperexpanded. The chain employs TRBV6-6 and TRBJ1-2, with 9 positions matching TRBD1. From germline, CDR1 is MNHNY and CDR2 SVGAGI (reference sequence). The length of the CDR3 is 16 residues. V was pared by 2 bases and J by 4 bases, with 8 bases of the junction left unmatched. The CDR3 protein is CASSYATGGVLYGYTF. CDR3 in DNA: TGTGCCAGCAGTTACGCCACAGGGGGCGTCCTCTATGGCTACACCTTC.

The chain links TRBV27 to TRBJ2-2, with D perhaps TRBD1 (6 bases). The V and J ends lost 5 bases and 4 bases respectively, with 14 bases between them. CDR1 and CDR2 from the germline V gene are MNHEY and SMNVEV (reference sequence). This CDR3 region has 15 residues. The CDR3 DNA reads TGTGCCAGCAGTGTAGACAGGATTGGCACCGGGGAGCTGTTTTTT. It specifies CASSVDRIGTGELFF.

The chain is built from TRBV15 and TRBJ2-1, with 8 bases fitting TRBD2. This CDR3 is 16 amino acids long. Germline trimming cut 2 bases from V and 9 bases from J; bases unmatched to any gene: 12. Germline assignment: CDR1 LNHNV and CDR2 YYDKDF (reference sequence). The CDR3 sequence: CATSRPGGLVEGEQFF. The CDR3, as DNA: TGTGCCACCAGCAGACCGGGGGGACTAGTCGAGGGTGAGCAGTTCTTC.

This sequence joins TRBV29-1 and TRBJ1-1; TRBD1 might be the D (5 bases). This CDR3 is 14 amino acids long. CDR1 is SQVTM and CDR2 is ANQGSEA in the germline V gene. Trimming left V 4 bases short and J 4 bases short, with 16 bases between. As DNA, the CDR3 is TGCAGCGTTGCGGGGGTCGCCGCTGGCACTGAAGCTTTCTTT. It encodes CSVAGVAAGTEAFF.

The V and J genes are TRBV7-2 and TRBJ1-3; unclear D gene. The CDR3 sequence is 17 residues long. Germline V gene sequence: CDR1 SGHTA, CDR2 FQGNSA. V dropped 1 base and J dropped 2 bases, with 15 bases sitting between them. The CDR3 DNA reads TGTGCCAGCAGCTTAGGGGTCGGGATAGGGACTGGAAACACCATATATTTT. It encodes CASSLGVGIGTGNTIYF.

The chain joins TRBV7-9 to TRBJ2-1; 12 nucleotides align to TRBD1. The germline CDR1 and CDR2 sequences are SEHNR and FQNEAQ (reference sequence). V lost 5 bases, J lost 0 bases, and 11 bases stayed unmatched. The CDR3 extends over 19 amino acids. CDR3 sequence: CASSPRGQGADSSYNEQFF. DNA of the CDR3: TGTGCCAGCAGCCCAAGGGGACAGGGGGCTGACAGCTCCTACAATGAGCAGTTCTTC.

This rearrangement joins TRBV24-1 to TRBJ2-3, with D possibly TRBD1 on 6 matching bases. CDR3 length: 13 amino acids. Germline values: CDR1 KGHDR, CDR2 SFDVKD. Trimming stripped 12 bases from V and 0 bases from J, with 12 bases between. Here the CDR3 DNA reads TGTGCCGCCGGGACAAGGAGCACAGATACGCAGTATTTT. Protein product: CAAGTRSTDTQYF.

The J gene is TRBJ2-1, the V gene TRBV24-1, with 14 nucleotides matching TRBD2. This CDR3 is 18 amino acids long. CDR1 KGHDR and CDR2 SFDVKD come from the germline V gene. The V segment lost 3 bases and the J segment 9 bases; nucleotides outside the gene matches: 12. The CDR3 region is CATSDPGLAGAGVSEQFF. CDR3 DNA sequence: TGTGCCACCAGTGATCCGGGACTAGCGGGAGCGGGGGTAAGTGAGCAGTTCTTC.

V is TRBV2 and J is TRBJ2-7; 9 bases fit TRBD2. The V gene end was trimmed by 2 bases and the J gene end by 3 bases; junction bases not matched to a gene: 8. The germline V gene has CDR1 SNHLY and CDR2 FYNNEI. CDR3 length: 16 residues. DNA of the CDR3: TGTGCCAGCAGTGAATTTAGCGGGAGAGGAGACTACGAGCAGTACTTC. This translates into CASSEFSGRGDYEQYF.

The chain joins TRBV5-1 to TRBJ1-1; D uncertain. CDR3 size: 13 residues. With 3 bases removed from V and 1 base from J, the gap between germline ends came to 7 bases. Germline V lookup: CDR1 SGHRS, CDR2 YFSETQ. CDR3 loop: CASSSNKNTEAFF. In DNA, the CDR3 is TGCGCCAGCAGCTCCAACAAGAACACTGAAGCTTTCTTT. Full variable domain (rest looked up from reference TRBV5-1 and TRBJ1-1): KAGVTQTPRYLIKTRGQQVTLSCSPISGHRSVSWYQQTPGQGLQFLFEYFSETQRNKGNFPGRFSGRQFSNSRSEMNVSTLELGDSALYLCASSSNKNTEAFFGQGTRLTVV.

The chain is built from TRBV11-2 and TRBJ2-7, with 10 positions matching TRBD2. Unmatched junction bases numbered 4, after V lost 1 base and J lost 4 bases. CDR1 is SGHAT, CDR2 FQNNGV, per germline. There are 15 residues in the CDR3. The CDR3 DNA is TGTGCCAGCAGCTTAGGGCTTAGCGGGAGGTACGAGCAGTACTTC. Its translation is CASSLGLSGRYEQYF.

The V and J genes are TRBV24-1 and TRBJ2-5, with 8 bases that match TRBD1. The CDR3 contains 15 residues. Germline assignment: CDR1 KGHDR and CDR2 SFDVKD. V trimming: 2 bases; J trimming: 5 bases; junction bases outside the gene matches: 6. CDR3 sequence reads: CATSDSGGVQETQYF. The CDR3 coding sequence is TGTGCCACCAGTGATTCAGGGGGCGTACAGGAGACCCAGTACTTC.

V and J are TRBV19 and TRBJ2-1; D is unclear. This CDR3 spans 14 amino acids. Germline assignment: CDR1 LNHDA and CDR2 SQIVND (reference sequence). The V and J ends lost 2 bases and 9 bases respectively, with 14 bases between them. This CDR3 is CASSISRPPSEQFF. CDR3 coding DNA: TGTGCCAGTAGTATATCGAGGCCCCCGAGTGAGCAGTTCTTC.